Each of the 18 T cell receptor beta chains below was sequenced from the same sample in a study of OX40 agonist ivuxolimab in advanced cancers. Here immunoSEQ multiplex PCR was the method, and the copy in TCRdb shows in-frame clones only, minus some. The sample has about 71,000 clones, approximately 94% seen once. Sequencing was performed on CD4+ or CD8+ T cells sorted from blood, taken in a trial of the OX40 agonist ivuxolimab. The receptors were gathered from an adult with an advanced solid tumor such as melanoma, head and neck, liver or kidney cancer.

This sequence joins TRBV7-8 and TRBJ2-7; 10 bases match TRBD2. V lost 5 bases to trimming and J lost 2 bases; unmatched junction nucleotides: 6. Germline V gene data show CDR1 as SGHVS and CDR2 as FQNEAQ. CDR3 size: 15 residues. CDR3 DNA: TGTGCCAGCAGCCTAGGACTAGCGGATGCCTACGAGCAGTACTTC. The encoded protein is CASSLGLADAYEQYF. Variable domain in full (rest from reference TRBV7-8 and TRBJ2-7): GAGVSQSPRYKVAKRGQDVALRCDPISGHVSLFWYQQALGQGPEFLTYFQNEAQLDKSGLPSDRFFAERPEGSVSTLKIQRTQQEDSAVYLCASSLGLADAYEQYFGPGTRLTVT.

In its sample, this clone was seen once. This sequence joins TRBV27 and TRBJ2-1, with 9 bases matching TRBD1. The CDR3 has 14 residues. Germline CDR1 MNHEY, CDR2 SMNVEV (reference sequence). V shed 3 bases, J shed 9 bases, and the junction held 6 bases outside the gene matches. CDR3 sequence reads: CASSFPDRGGEQFF. In DNA, the CDR3 is TGTGCCAGCAGTTTCCCGGACAGGGGTGGTGAGCAGTTCTTC.

The chain employs TRBV6-5 and TRBJ2-7, with D perhaps matching TRBD1 (6 bases). CDR1 is MNHEY and CDR2 is SVGAGI in the germline V gene. The V end was cut by 3 bases, the J end by 5 bases, with 14 bases between. This CDR3 is 14 amino acids long. The CDR3 bases are TGTGCCAGCAGTTATCAGGGCAGGGGCCACGAGCAGTACTTC. The encoded protein is CASSYQGRGHEQYF.

This clone occurred once. This sequence joins TRBV27 and TRBJ1-2; D ambiguous. The CDR3 runs 14 residues. Deletions cut 2 bases from V and 0 bases from J, with 7 bases between. CDR1 and CDR2 from the germline V gene are MNHEY and SMNVEV (reference sequence). DNA for the CDR3: TGTGCCAGCAGTTTACTCGCAACTAACTATGGCTACACCTTC. This sequence encodes CASSLLATNYGYTF.

The chain has TRBV4-3 and TRBJ2-1; D ambiguous. Germline V gene lookup returns CDR1 LGHNA and CDR2 YSLEER. V shed 0 bases and J shed 7 bases, with 13 bases lying between them. CDR3 length equals 15 residues. The CDR3 is CASSQDGNRLNEQFF. As DNA, the CDR3 is TGCGCCAGCAGCCAAGATGGGAATCGGCTAAATGAGCAGTTCTTC.

The V and J genes are TRBV10-3 and TRBJ2-7; D unresolved. The V gene's germline CDR1 is ENHRY and CDR2 SYGVKD. Trimming took 7 bases from V and 5 from J, leaving 12 bases between them. The CDR3 length is 12 residues. CDR3 amino acids: CAITEAGDEQYF. The CDR3 DNA reads TGTGCCATCACCGAGGCTGGAGACGAGCAGTACTTC.

The CDR3 protein is CASSLGTGNQPQHF. CDR3 sequence (DNA): TGCGCCAGCAGCCTGGGGACGGGGAATCAGCCCCAGCATTTT. This chain joins TRBV4-1 and TRBJ1-5; weak D call: TRBD1 (5 bases). Trimming left V 4 bases short and J 4 bases short, with 11 bases between. The CDR3 extends over 14 amino acids. The V gene's germline CDR1 is MGHRA and CDR2 YSYEKL.

This chain uses TRBV25-1 with TRBJ1-1; no reliable D call. The CDR3 is 15 amino acids. Trimming took off 5 bases at V and 2 bases at J, with 15 bases between the two ends. Germline values: CDR1 MGHDK, CDR2 SYGVNS. The CDR3 DNA follows: TGTGCCAGCAGTTTGGGAATGGCAGGTAACACTGAAGCTTTCTTT. Protein product: CASSLGMAGNTEAFF.

The CDR3 DNA reads as TGTGCCAGCAGCTTGGTTGGGGGGCTGCCCGGAAAACTGTTTTTT. Translating it yields CASSLVGGLPGKLFF. The chain combines TRBV5-4 with TRBJ1-4; D might be TRBD1 (6 bases). The CDR3 has 15 residues. CDR1 and CDR2 (germline): SGHNT, YYREEE (reference sequence). The germline V and J ends were trimmed by 0 bases and 10 bases, with 16 bases remaining between them.

This rearrangement joins TRBV27 to TRBJ2-1; the D is unclear. CDR1 is MNHEY and CDR2 is SMNVEV in the germline V gene (reference sequence). The V end was cut by 2 bases, the J end by 5 bases, with 7 bases between. The CDR3 consists of 13 residues. The CDR3 here is CASSLGSNNEQFF. Written as DNA, the CDR3 is TGTGCCAGCAGTTTAGGCTCGAACAATGAGCAGTTCTTC.

The chain links TRBV5-1 to TRBJ2-5; TRBD2 matches at 9 bases. Trimming at V came to 4 bases and at J to 4 bases, leaving 8 bases not matched to a gene. The CDR3 totals 15 residues. The germline V gene has CDR1 SGHRS and CDR2 YFSETQ. The CDR3 nucleotides read TGCGCCAGCAGCCCCTCCTCAGCGGGAGGAGAGACCCAGTACTTC. Protein product: CASSPSSAGGETQYF.

The chain combines TRBV4-1 with TRBJ1-1; TRBD1 might be the D (6 bases). The germline CDR1 and CDR2 sequences are MGHRA and YSYEKL. V was pared by 4 bases and J by 4 bases, with 28 bases between. The CDR3 spans 19 residues. The CDR3 loop reads CASSPRGASQGGVVTEAFF. The DNA of the CDR3 is TGCGCCAGCAGCCCCCGGGGGGCGTCGCAGGGCGGGGTGGTCACTGAAGCTTTCTTT.

Regarding this clone: One base away lies a much larger clone, so this may be a sequencing read error. This chain joins TRBV9 and TRBJ2-7; no reliable D call. The CDR3 has 12 residues. CDR1 is SGDLS, CDR2 YYNGEE, per germline. Trimming took 0 bases from V and 3 from J, leaving 4 bases between them. CDR3 DNA: TGTGCCAGCAGCGTAGGGGGCTACGAGCAGTACTTC. This translates into CASSVGGYEQYF.

The chain is built from TRBV27 and TRBJ2-7, with a possible D match to TRBD2 (6 bases). The length of the CDR3 is 14 residues. Per the germline V gene, CDR1 is MNHEY and CDR2 is SMNVEV (reference sequence). The V and J ends lost 4 bases and 2 bases respectively, with 12 bases between them. The CDR3 DNA is TGTGCCAGCAGTTCCGAACCGGGGGCCTACGAGCAGTACTTC. It specifies CASSSEPGAYEQYF.

The chain uses TRBV5-1 and TRBJ2-4, with 11 positions matching TRBD1. Trimming at V came to 4 bases and at J to 7 bases, leaving 7 bases not matched to a gene. Germline assignment: CDR1 SGHRS and CDR2 YFSETQ. This CDR3 region has 15 residues. The CDR3 loop is CASSLWTGGTNIQYF. The CDR3 DNA reads as TGCGCCAGCAGCCTATGGACAGGGGGCACGAACATTCAGTACTTC. The full variable domain, rest sourced from reference TRBV5-1 and TRBJ2-4, is KAGVTQTPRYLIKTRGQQVTLSCSPISGHRSVSWYQQTPGQGLQFLFEYFSETQRNKGNFPGRFSGRQFSNSRSEMNVSTLELGDSALYLCASSLWTGGTNIQYFGAGTRLSVL.

The chain is built from TRBV29-1 and TRBJ2-7; TRBD1 matches at 9 bases. Trimming removed 1 base from V and 0 bases from J; junction bases left unmatched: 7. The CDR3 is 16 residues long. Per the germline V gene, CDR1 is SQVTM and CDR2 is ANQGSEA. The CDR3 coding sequence is TGCAGCGTTGAAGGGACAGGGGCGAGGAGCTCCTACGAGCAGTACTTC. This encodes CSVEGTGARSSYEQYF.

The chain couples TRBV25-1 to TRBJ2-1; D remains ambiguous. V was cut by 0 bases and J by 6 bases, with 0 bases left in between. The CDR3 covers 11 residues. CDR1 is MGHDK and CDR2 is SYGVNS in the germline V gene. CDR3 amino acids: CASSEYNEQFF. The CDR3 nucleotides are TGTGCCAGCAGTGAATACAATGAGCAGTTCTTC. The whole variable domain, remainder taken from reference TRBV25-1 and TRBJ2-1, is EADIYQTPRYLVIGTGKKITLECSQTMGHDKMYWYQQDPGMELHLIHYSYGVNSTEKGDLSSESTVSRIRTEHFPLTLESARPSHTSQYLCASSEYNEQFFGPGTRLTVL.

The chain links TRBV9 to TRBJ1-2, with 9 bases lining up with TRBD1. The CDR3 covers 13 residues. CDR1 and CDR2 from the germline V gene are SGDLS and YYNGEE. The junction had 2 bases not matched to a gene; V was cut back by 0 bases and J by 8 bases. CDR3: CASSVVTGGGYTF. Written as DNA, the CDR3 is TGTGCCAGCAGCGTAGTAACAGGGGGCGGCTACACCTTC.